The 8 T cell receptor beta chains below all came from one sample that was sequenced in a study of blood T cells in healthy people across ages. Together with a sample-barcoded 5' primer, a J-beta primer mix was included in a second PCR lasting about 7 to 11 cycles. TCRdb passed the 5' RACE reads through MiXCR, listing each CDR3 protein once. The sample holds roughly 2 million distinct CDR3 sequences, 49% seen once. Sequenced: blood. The receptor source for this set is a woman aged 40 to 55 in good health.

The V gene is TRBV2, the J gene TRBJ1-2, with D perhaps TRBD1 (5 bases). Trimming took off 1 base at V and 0 bases at J, with 9 bases between the two ends. The CDR3 spans 15 residues. Germline V gives CDR1 SNHLY, CDR2 FYNNEI. The CDR3: CASSEEGTPNYGYTF. The CDR3 DNA sequence: TGTGCCAGCAGTGAAGAGGGGACTCCTAACTATGGCTACACCTTC.

The rearrangement uses TRBV20-1 and TRBJ2-3; D unclear. The CDR3 is 16 amino acids. The germline V and J ends were trimmed by 1 base and 0 bases, with 14 bases remaining between them. Germline loops: CDR1 DFQATT, CDR2 SNEGSKA (reference sequence). The CDR3 DNA is TGCAGTGCTAGAGGTTGGGCAGGTCAAAGCACAGATACGCAGTATTTT. As protein: CSARGWAGQSTDTQYF.

This chain connects TRBV14 to TRBJ2-3; 10 bases align to TRBD2. The CDR3 runs 16 residues. Germline V gene sequence: CDR1 SGHDN, CDR2 FVKESK. V gave up 5 bases and J gave up 0 bases; unmatched junction bases: 5. The CDR3 loop is CASSKLAGLSTDTQYF. The DNA of the CDR3 is TGTGCCAGCAGCAAACTAGCGGGGCTAAGCACAGATACGCAGTATTTT.

The chain recombines TRBV3-1 with TRBJ2-6; D might be TRBD1 (5 bases). Germline-derived CDR1 and CDR2 are LGHDT and YNNKEL (reference sequence). The CDR3 has 16 residues. The V gene lost 4 bases and the J gene lost 0 bases, with 10 bases spanning the gap. CDR3 nucleotide sequence: TGTGCCAGCAGCCCCAGGGCACTCTCTGGGGCCAACGTCCTGACTTTC. This encodes CASSPRALSGANVLTF.

V usage is TRBV6-1 and J usage is TRBJ2-7; 8 nucleotides agree with TRBD1. Germline V gene sequence: CDR1 MNHNS, CDR2 SASEGT. Unmatched junction bases numbered 16, after V lost 9 bases and J lost 9 bases. This CDR3 region has 14 residues. CDR3 residues: CARLEKGTGWGQYF. CDR3 in DNA: TGTGCCAGGCTCGAAAAGGGGACAGGATGGGGGCAGTACTTC.

This clonotype was picked up one time. The genes are TRBV2 and TRBJ1-6; D perhaps matches TRBD1 (5 bases). Per germline, CDR1 SNHLY and CDR2 FYNNEI. The CDR3 covers 14 residues. V was shortened by 4 bases and J by 6 bases, with 10 bases between the two germline ends. Here the CDR3 DNA reads TGTGCCAGCAGTGGGGACGGCCGTAATTCACCCCTCCACTTT. Protein sequence: CASSGDGRNSPLHF.

This clonotype was seen a handful of times. The rearrangement joins TRBV6-5 to TRBJ2-5, with a weak D call TRBD2 (5 bases). Germline CDR1 MNHEY, CDR2 SVGAGI. Trimming cost V 1 base and J 3 bases, with 15 bases left between them. The CDR3 spans 16 residues. CDR3 loop: CASSYFPGGPKETQYF. CDR3 nucleotides: TGTGCCAGCAGTTACTTCCCGGGCGGGCCAAAAGAGACCCAGTACTTC.

Only a few counts were recorded for this clonotype. The CDR3 spells CSADRDGRTDTQYF. The DNA for the CDR3 is TGCAGTGCTGATAGGGACGGCCGCACAGATACGCAGTATTTT. This rearrangement joins TRBV20-1 to TRBJ2-3; the D call may be TRBD1 or TRBD2 (5 bases each). The germline V and J ends were trimmed by 5 bases and 1 base, with 13 bases remaining between them. The CDR3 loop spans 14 amino acids. Germline CDR1 and CDR2: DFQATT and SNEGSKA (reference sequence).